This record covers a single T cell receptor beta chain. MiXCR, run by TCRdb on the 5' RACE reads, gives a single entry per CDR3 protein. The sample records hundreds of thousands of distinct CDR3 sequences, 15% to 20% being singletons. The CDR3 spans 14 residues. V dropped 3 bases and J dropped 5; count of bases not matched to a gene: 3. The sample originates from a study of identical twins. In addition, the sample was reused for a study of T cells expressing NK-cell markers.

This TCR came from a woman aged 18-29 years in good health. Sequenced: PBMCs. J is TRBJ2-7 and V is TRBV12-3 or TRBV12-4, with 11 bases aligning to TRBD2. CDR3 in amino acids: CASSFSGRANEQYF. DNA for the CDR3: TGTGCCAGCAGTTTTAGCGGGAGGGCCAACGAGCAGTACTTC.